This TCR beta chain was sequenced for a study of T-cell reconstitution after alpha-beta-depleted transplantation in children. Unique molecular identifiers were used in preparing the TCRbeta library. MiXCR, run by TCRdb on the PCR reads, gives a single entry per CDR3 protein. Of about 640,000 distinct CDR3 sequences detected, roughly 17% appear once; the ten largest clones hold over 0.95%. The CDR3 is 14 amino acids. V gave up 0 bases and J gave up 2 bases, with 10 bases separating them. Germline V CDR1 and CDR2: DFQATT, SNEGSKA (reference sequence). This clonotype was picked up many times. This specimen consisted of PBMCs from the stem cell graft donor, obtained from the stem cell graft. This clonotype was obtained from a human donor who donated a stem cell graft to a child with acute myeloid leukemia. This chain uses TRBV20-1 with TRBJ1-2; D is uncertain. The CDR3 here is CSARDNLGNYGYTF. As DNA, the CDR3 is TGCAGTGCTAGAGATAATCTGGGGAACTATGGCTACACCTTC.